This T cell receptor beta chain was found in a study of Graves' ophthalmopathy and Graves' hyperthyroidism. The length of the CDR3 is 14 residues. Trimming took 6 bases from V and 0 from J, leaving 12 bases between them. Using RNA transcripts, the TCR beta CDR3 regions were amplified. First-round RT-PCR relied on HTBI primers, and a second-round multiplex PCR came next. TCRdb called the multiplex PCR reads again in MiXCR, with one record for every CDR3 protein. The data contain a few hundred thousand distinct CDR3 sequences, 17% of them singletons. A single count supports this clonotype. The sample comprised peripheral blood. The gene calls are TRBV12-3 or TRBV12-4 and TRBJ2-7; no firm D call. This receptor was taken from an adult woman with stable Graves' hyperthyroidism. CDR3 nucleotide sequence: TGTGCCAGCAGCTCCTGGCGGAGCTCCTACGAGCAGTACTTC. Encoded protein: CASSSWRSSYEQYF.